The source of this TCR beta chain is a study of radiotherapy plus CTLA-4 blockade in lung cancer. Study as a whole: Patients showed objective responses in about 20% of cases and disease control in 30% to 40%. The study's findings and limits: It was early blood T cell clone dynamics, with interferon-beta, that reportedly best predicted response. Radiotherapy was combined with ipilimumab, and tumor-derived TCR clones then expanded in blood.

CDR1 is KGHSH, CDR2 LQKENI, per germline. The CDR3 spans 15 residues. The V end was cut by 4 bases, the J end by 1 base, with 14 bases between. Using immunoSEQ multiplex PCR, the repertoire was profiled, and TCRdb retains in-frame clones only, with some absent. This table holds 70,000 to 95,000 clones, around 86% found once. A remark on this clone: Its antigen remains unidentified.

The sequenced sample was peripheral blood, obtained from a patient treated with radiotherapy plus ipilimumab. This sequence was found in a human donor with non-small cell lung cancer that progressed on radiotherapy plus ipilimumab. The chain uses TRBV18 and TRBJ2-7, with D tentatively TRBD1 (5 bases). CDR3: CASSLQSRASYEQYF. As DNA, the CDR3 is TGTGCCAGCTCACTACAGTCCAGGGCGTCCTACGAGCAGTACTTC.